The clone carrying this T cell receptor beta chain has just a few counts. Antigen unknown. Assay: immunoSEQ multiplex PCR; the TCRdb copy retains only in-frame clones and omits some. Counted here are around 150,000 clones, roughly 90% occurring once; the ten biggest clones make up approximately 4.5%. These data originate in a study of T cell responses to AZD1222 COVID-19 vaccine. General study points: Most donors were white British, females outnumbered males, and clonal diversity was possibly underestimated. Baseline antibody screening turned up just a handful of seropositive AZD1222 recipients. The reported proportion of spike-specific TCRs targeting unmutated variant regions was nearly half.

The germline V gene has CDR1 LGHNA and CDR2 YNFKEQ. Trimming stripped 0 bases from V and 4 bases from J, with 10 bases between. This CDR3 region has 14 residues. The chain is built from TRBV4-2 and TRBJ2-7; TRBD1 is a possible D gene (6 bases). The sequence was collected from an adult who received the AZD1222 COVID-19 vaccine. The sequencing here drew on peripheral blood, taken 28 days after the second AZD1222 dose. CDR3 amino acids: CASSQDTGMYEQYF. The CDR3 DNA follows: TGTGCCAGCAGCCAAGACACAGGGATGTACGAGCAGTACTTC.